This T cell receptor beta chain was identified in a study of T cells in Graves' hyperthyroidism and ophthalmopathy. Amplified regions were TCR beta CDR3 sequences from RNA transcripts. The TCR CDR3 was amplified in a first-round RT-PCR using the HTBI primer set. One entry per CDR3 protein results from TCRdb running MiXCR on the multiplex PCR reads. The data show around 350,000 distinct CDR3 sequences, about 20% seen once. Ten or more counts support this clonotype. Germline V lookup: CDR1 DFQATT, CDR2 SNEGSKA (reference sequence). V was pared by 2 bases and J by 4 bases, with 12 bases between. This CDR3 has 13 residues.

Source material: blood. The receptor's source is a young woman with Graves' hyperthyroidism. The chain combines TRBV20-1 with TRBJ2-7; D ambiguous. The CDR3 region is CSARQVWFYEQYF. Written as DNA, the CDR3 is TGCAGTGCTAGACAGGTGTGGTTTTACGAGCAGTACTTC.